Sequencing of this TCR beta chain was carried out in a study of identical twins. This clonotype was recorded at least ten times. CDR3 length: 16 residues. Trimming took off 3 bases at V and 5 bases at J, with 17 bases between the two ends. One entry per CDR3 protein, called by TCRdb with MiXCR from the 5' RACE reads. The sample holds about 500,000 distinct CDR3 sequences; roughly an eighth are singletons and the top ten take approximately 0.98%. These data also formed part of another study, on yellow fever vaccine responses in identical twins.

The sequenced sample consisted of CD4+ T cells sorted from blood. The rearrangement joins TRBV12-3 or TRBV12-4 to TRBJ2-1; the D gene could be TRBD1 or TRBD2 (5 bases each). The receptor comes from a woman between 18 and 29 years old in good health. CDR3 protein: CASSFRGVGTNNEQFF. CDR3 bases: TGTGCCAGCAGTTTTAGGGGAGTAGGGACCAACAATGAGCAGTTCTTC.